This paragraph covers one TCR beta chain sequence. What it binds is not known. Repertoires were generated with immunoSEQ multiplex PCR, while TCRdb's copy carries only in-frame clones and drops some. The data contain about 12,000 clones, roughly 81% of them singletons. These data are taken from a study of OX40 agonist ivuxolimab in advanced cancers. Broader study findings: CD4+ and CD8+ blood T cells expanded clonally by week 6 at 0.1 to 3.0 mg/kg.

The input for sequencing was CD4+ or CD8+ T cells sorted from blood, taken in a trial of the OX40 agonist ivuxolimab. This TCR was sampled from an adult with an advanced solid tumor such as melanoma, head and neck, liver or kidney cancer.

CDR3 in DNA: TGTGCCAGCAGCCCGACAGGGGGCCTTAATCAGCCCCAGCATTTT. It yields the protein CASSPTGGLNQPQHF. This chain joins TRBV6-5 and TRBJ1-5; 10 nucleotides agree with TRBD1. Germline CDR1 is MNHEY and CDR2 is SVGAGI. CDR3 size: 15 residues. J was trimmed by 4 bases and V by 6 bases; bases with no gene match: 6.